What follows is one T cell receptor (beta chain) and its context. Its antigen is currently unknown. This record belongs to a study of post-analysis software for immune sequencing data. Whole-study results and caveats: Controls' normalized Chao1 diversity significantly exceeded that of multiple sclerosis patients. Roughly 5 TRBV segments (TRBV5-6, TRBV5-1 and TRBV20-1 among them) occurred more frequently in patients than in controls.

The CDR3 covers 15 residues. V was clipped by 0 bases and J by 3 bases, with 11 bases between them. From germline, CDR1 is MGHRA and CDR2 YSYEKL. cDNA libraries of TCR beta carried unique molecular identifiers. A population of 1 to 10 million T cells gave rise to about 500,000 cDNA molecules. TCRdb recomputed calls from the PCR reads with MiXCR, one row per CDR3 protein. Seen here are about 570,000 distinct CDR3 sequences, 30% to 40% observed once, and the top ten hold under 7%. Sequencing was performed on blood. This TCR was sampled from a girl under 18 with multiple sclerosis. The genes are TRBV4-1 and TRBJ1-2; no clear D. This chain's CDR3 is CASSQDWAQYYGYTF. The DNA for the CDR3 is TGCGCCAGCAGCCAAGATTGGGCACAGTACTATGGCTACACCTTC.